The source of this T cell receptor (beta chain) is a study of a mutant IDH1 vaccine in newly diagnosed glioma. The wider study: Males made up roughly 60% and females about 40% of treated patients, whose mean age was about 40 years. Previous treatment comprised radiotherapy, temozolomide, or both, mostly both.

This clone occurred once. Its antigen remains unidentified. The time point here: baseline, week 1 (first vaccination visit). The treatment was: pre-vaccination baseline after standard-of-care therapy. Donor tumors were new WHO grade 3 or 4 IDH1-mutant, ATRX-lost astrocytomas. V was clipped by 8 bases and J by 0 bases, with 14 bases between them. This CDR3 is 14 amino acids long. The germline V gene has CDR1 SNHLY and CDR2 FYNNEI. Using immunoSEQ multiplex PCR, the repertoire was profiled, and TCRdb retains in-frame clones only, with some absent. The sample holds 50,000 to 65,000 clones, roughly 80% seen once. Study observations and caveats: Among top peripheral T cell clonotypes, changes seemed unrelated to pseudoprogression.

The sequencing here drew on PBMCs, taken from a glioma patient treated with radiotherapy, temozolomide or both. The rearrangement joins TRBV2 to TRBJ2-7, with D possibly being TRBD2 (6 bases). The receptor was isolated from a man aged 18 to 30 with glioma. The CDR3 spells CASREWGTSYEQYF. CDR3 bases: TGTGCCAGCCGGGAGTGGGGCACCTCCTACGAGCAGTACTTC.